This T cell receptor (beta chain) is drawn from a study of T cells in localized non-small cell lung cancer. The repertoire was sequenced with immunoSEQ multiplex PCR; TCRdb's copy has only in-frame clones and lacks some. This sample carries more than 45,000 clones, about 72% of them seen once, and the ten largest clones take approximately 16%. Regarding the study as a whole: The highest T cell clonality was in uninvolved adjacent lung, above tumor.

As concerns this clone: Its antigen is not known.

Germline CDR1 and CDR2: MGHRA and YSYEKL. V was clipped by 4 bases and J by 5 bases; unmatched bases: 5. The length of the CDR3 is 15 residues. Sequenced here: peripheral blood, sampled before any cancer treatment. The sequence was obtained from a man aged 35 to 70 with stage I squamous cell lung carcinoma. The V call is TRBV4-1, the J call TRBJ2-5; 12 bases align to TRBD2. CDR3 bases: TGCGCCAGCAGCCCTTCTAGCGGGGGGGCGGAGACCCAGTACTTC. As protein: CASSPSSGGAETQYF.